One sample yielded the 2 T cell receptor beta chains listed below, sequenced in a study of T cells in localized non-small cell lung cancer. Profiled with immunoSEQ multiplex PCR; TCRdb holds only in-frame clones, not every one. The data hold 65,000 to 90,000 clones, with less than 85% observed a single time. The source material was PBMCs, sampled before any cancer treatment. The receptors here all came from a man between 35 and 75 years old with stage II squamous cell lung carcinoma.

V is TRBV23-1 and J is TRBJ2-1; D not certain. TRBV23-1 belongs to the ORF category, with a function that is uncertain. CDR3 size: 14 residues. V lost 7 bases and J 5 bases, leaving 15 bases between the germline ends. CDR3 coding DNA: TGCGCCAGCACTCTCAAGGCCGAGAACAATGAGCAGTTCTTC. This sequence encodes CASTLKAENNEQFF.

The chain combines TRBV18 with TRBJ1-1; no definite D call. V was pared by 0 bases and J by 0 bases, with 11 bases between. Germline CDR1 and CDR2: KGHSH and LQKENI. This CDR3 region has 16 residues. CDR3 bases: TGTGCCAGCTCACCACCGAACGAGGCGATGAACACTGAAGCTTTCTTT. Its protein is CASSPPNEAMNTEAFF. Looking up the rest from reference TRBV18 and TRBJ1-1 gives the full variable domain: NAGVMQNPRHLVRRRGQEARLRCSPMKGHSHVYWYRQLPEEGLKFMVYLQKENIIDESGMPKERFSAEFPKEGPSILRIQQVVRGDSAAYFCASSPPNEAMNTEAFFGQGTRLTVV.